This TCR beta chain was recorded in a study of cytomegalovirus exposure and HLA in healthy donors. Points from the study as a whole: As immune exposure information, only CMV serostatus was available. Across donors, sequencing depth was assumed by presence/absence analyses to be roughly uniform. In a later analysis, a missense DCLRE1C variant was linked to TCR beta V- and J-gene trimming.

The PCR had 60 Vbeta and 13 Jbeta primers. TCRdb keeps only in-frame clones here, not all; method: immunoSEQ multiplex PCR. Here the sample spans 200,000 or so clones, more than 75% being singletons. With regard to this clone: Its antigen is not known.

The CDR3 covers 18 residues. The V gene's germline CDR1 is KGHSH and CDR2 LQKENI. With V trimmed by 3 bases and J by 3 bases, 14 bases remained unmatched. Sequenced: PBMCs. The genes are TRBV18 and TRBJ2-5, with 9 bases aligning to TRBD2. This TCR was sampled from a woman aged 45-65 years in good health and CMV-seropositive. For the CDR3, the DNA is TGTGCCAGCTCACCCTCCCCAGAGGCGGGGACTAGCAAAGAGACCCAGTACTTC. It specifies CASSPSPEAGTSKETQYF.